This TCR beta chain originates from a study of T cell clonotyping in hematopoietic cell transplantation (dated by TCRdb to about 2021). Notes on the research overall: In the study, over a hundred blood samples were gathered from some 32 consecutive transplant recipients and their related donors. Recruitment of patients ran from 2015 to early 2017, and follow-up continued until late 2020 or until death. Findings and caveats that apply to the study as a whole: Sample size was limited, and cells were not sorted, so CD4 and CD8 repertoire contributions could not be separated. Only a small fraction of recipient repertoires overlapped donor repertoires, with over 95% appearing de novo at the given depth. Inverse Simpson Index values from donors and from recipients before transplant predicted broader TCR repertoire diversity after transplant. A decrease in recipient TCR diversity was observed after transplant, and a progressive increase in pathologically expanded clonotypes was seen from day 30 to day 180.

The intended sense of this specimen's time point label: 30 days after allo-HCT. Recipient blood was collected about 28 days before transplant and at days 30, 100 and 180 after transplant. Nuclei Lysis Solution was used to extract genomic DNA from fresh or cryopreserved unfractionated peripheral blood mononuclear cells. To note about this clone: The target of this receptor is not known. There are no base qualities to consult, and no much larger clone falls within one base.

The immunoSEQ assay, a bias-controlled multiplex PCR using V- and J-specific primers, was used to amplify TCR beta CDR3 regions from genomic DNA. A proprietary barcode and Illumina adapter sequences were added to the CDR3 amplicons in a second PCR step. An Illumina MiSeq instrument was used for sequencing of the CDR3 libraries. In the source study's methods: Export and quality control were handled in immunoSEQ Analyzer 3.0, while downstream analyses relied on R Bioconductor and Immunarch. Only productive rearrangements in the normalized downsampled data set went into calculating the repertoire metrics. In the normalized cohort, a clonotype counted as pathologically expanded if the clonotype was larger than 5 templates. The Inverse Simpson Index was used to measure repertoire diversity. The non-normalized data set was used for CMV-specificity analyses so that all clonotypes could be captured. TCRdb provides this immuneACCESS table in a form limited to in-frame rearrangements. Some clones are lacking; in checked studies, under half of them reflect an unresolved V gene, and why the rest are absent is not known. Clone size and V and J calls were adopted from that table, with D and trimming inferred from the DNA. Counted in this sample were some 5,500 clones; 75% to 80% of them appeared once. Less than 15% of the sample is taken by the ten largest.

The CDR3 contains 15 residues, cysteine and phenylalanine counted. The sequence is cut down to CDR3 DNA, 45 bases in frame from base 1. Trimming leaves V shorter by 4 bases and J shorter by 6 bases, with the junction holding 5 bases beyond the gene matches. Based on the germline V gene, the CDR1 and CDR2 sequences are MNHNS and SASEGT. The rearranged chain carries TRBV6-1 and TRBJ1-4, with 10 bases matching TRBD1. This sequence originates from a male patient in his sixties who had an allogeneic stem cell transplant from an unrelated donor, so the T cells may come from the graft donor. Some clones in this sample may be carry-over from other donors' samples. Material: peripheral blood mononuclear cells, obtained 30 days after allogeneic stem cell transplant. The nucleotides read TGTGCCAGCAGTGGCCCCGGGACAGGGGATGAAAAACTGTTTTTT. This yields the protein CASSGPGTGDEKLFF.